A single sample gave rise to the 32 T cell receptor beta chains below, sequenced in a study of post-analysis software for immune sequencing data. Study-wide results and limits: About five TRBV segments were more frequent in patients than controls; TRBV5-6, TRBV5-1 and TRBV20-1 belonged to this group.

These receptors lack a known antigen. Sequencing libraries made from TCR beta cDNA carried unique molecular identifiers. TCRdb reanalysed the PCR reads using MiXCR and keeps one entry per CDR3 protein. Counted here are 600,000 to 700,000 distinct CDR3 sequences, 55% to 60% occurring once; the ten biggest clones make up around 11%. The sequenced sample was blood. These receptors were taken from a girl aged 2 to 10 with multiple sclerosis.

The rearrangement joins TRBV5-1 to TRBJ1-2, with 11 bases aligning to TRBD1. J lost 4 bases, V lost 3 bases, and 5 bases had no gene match. The CDR3 sequence is 15 residues long. Germline CDR1 is SGHRS and CDR2 is YFSETQ. CDR3 in amino acids: CASSSGQGASYGYTF. As DNA, the CDR3 is TGCGCCAGCAGCTCAGGACAGGGGGCATCCTATGGCTACACCTTC.

This chain connects TRBV29-1 to TRBJ2-2; possible D gene TRBD1, 5 bases. The germline gives CDR1 SQVTM, CDR2 ANQGSEA. The CDR3 sequence is 14 residues long. Deletions cut 2 bases from V and 2 bases from J, with 9 bases between. CDR3 nucleotides: TGCAGCGTTGAAAGGGGCCTAAACACCGGGGAGCTGTTTTTT. The encoded protein is CSVERGLNTGELFF.

The rearrangement joins TRBV20-1 to TRBJ1-1; D not resolved. The germline gives CDR1 DFQATT, CDR2 SNEGSKA (reference sequence). Trimming cost V 0 bases and J 1 base, with 12 bases left between them. CDR3 length equals 15 residues. The CDR3 region has the DNA TGCAGTGCTAGAGATCCGGCAGTAACGAACACTGAAGCTTTCTTT. Translated: CSARDPAVTNTEAFF.

This chain joins TRBV6-6 and TRBJ1-5; TRBD1 matches 7 bases. CDR3 length equals 14 residues. J lost 4 bases, V lost 4 bases, and 4 bases had no gene match. Germline V lookup: CDR1 MNHNY, CDR2 SVGAGI (reference sequence). For the CDR3, the DNA is TGTGCCAGCAGTTTTGAGGGGGCAAATCAGCCCCAGCATTTT. It codes for CASSFEGANQPQHF.

The CDR3 DNA reads TGCGCCAGCAGCCAAGAGGCAGGCTGGGGGGAGCAGTACTTC. Translating gives CASSQEAGWGEQYF. The chain uses TRBV4-1 and TRBJ2-7; D possibly uses TRBD1 or TRBD2 (5 bases each). The CDR3 loop spans 14 amino acids. V was trimmed by 0 bases and J by 7 bases, leaving 13 bases between them. Germline CDR1 reads MGHRA; CDR2 reads YSYEKL.

This clonotype was picked up a small number of times. The chain couples TRBV6-1 to TRBJ2-1, with 12 positions matching TRBD2. Germline CDR1 is MNHNS and CDR2 is SASEGT. With V trimmed by 6 bases and J by 2 bases, 2 bases remained unmatched. The CDR3 has 15 residues. The CDR3, as DNA: TGTGCCAGCAGGCCTAGCGGGGGGGCCTACAATGAGCAGTTCTTC. Protein: CASRPSGGAYNEQFF.

This clonotype was seen a handful of times. The chain couples TRBV7-9 to TRBJ1-1; D gene unclear. V was trimmed by 2 bases and J by 0 bases, leaving 10 bases between them. This CDR3 is 15 amino acids long. Germline loops: CDR1 SEHNR, CDR2 FQNEAQ (reference sequence). The CDR3 reads CASSLFGELNTEAFF. CDR3 coding DNA: TGTGCCAGCAGCTTATTTGGGGAACTGAACACTGAAGCTTTCTTT.

The gene calls are TRBV5-1 and TRBJ1-6; no definite D call. Per germline, CDR1 SGHRS and CDR2 YFSETQ. Trimming shortened V by 0 bases and J by 7 bases, and 11 bases separated the two germline ends. The CDR3 is made up of 15 amino acids. CDR3 protein: CASSLDRPGNSPLHF. In DNA, the CDR3 is TGCGCCAGCAGCTTGGACAGACCCGGGAATTCACCCCTCCACTTT.

The chain combines TRBV6-4 with TRBJ1-2; D is unclear. Germline V CDR1 and CDR2: MRHNA, SNTAGT. The CDR3 consists of 11 residues. V lost 5 bases to trimming and J lost 6 bases, with 7 bases between them. CDR3 residues: CASSLPHGYTF. The CDR3 DNA reads as TGTGCCAGCAGTCTACCGCATGGCTACACCTTC.

The chain links TRBV29-1 to TRBJ2-1, with 9 bases matching TRBD2. The CDR3 is made up of 16 amino acids. Trimming took 0 bases from V and 9 from J; bases not matched to a gene: 12. CDR1 and CDR2 from the germline V gene are SQVTM and ANQGSEA. CDR3 region: CSVEDGLAGIRGEQFF. The CDR3 DNA is TGCAGCGTTGAAGATGGGCTAGCGGGAATCAGGGGTGAGCAGTTCTTC.

Only a few counts were recorded for this clonotype. The V call is TRBV20-1, the J call TRBJ2-3; no definite D call. Germline V gene sequence: CDR1 DFQATT, CDR2 SNEGSKA (reference sequence). The CDR3 runs 14 residues. V was trimmed by 1 base and J by 5 bases, leaving 13 bases between them. CDR3 coding DNA: TGCAGTGCTAGAGGGGCCGAGCTTGGAGATACGCAGTATTTT. This encodes CSARGAELGDTQYF.

This chain connects TRBV20-1 to TRBJ2-7; 7 positions agree with TRBD2. The CDR3 is 16 residues long. The germline gives CDR1 DFQATT, CDR2 SNEGSKA (reference sequence). Unmatched junction bases numbered 13, after V lost 1 base and J lost 4 bases. The CDR3 nucleotides read TGCAGTGCTAGAGGGTCTAGCGGTTTGCGGATGTACGAGCAGTACTTC. Amino acids: CSARGSSGLRMYEQYF.

The chain has TRBV30 and TRBJ2-7; TRBD2 aligns across 9 bases. The J call may be faulty, since TRBJ2-5 better matches the DNA end. The CDR3 consists of 13 residues. Germline V CDR1 and CDR2: GTSNPN, SVGIG (reference sequence). This CDR3 is CAWSLAGSETQYF. For the CDR3, the DNA is TGTGCCTGGAGCCTAGCGGGATCGGAGACCCAGTACTTC.

The gene calls are TRBV9 and TRBJ2-3; possibly TRBD2 for D (5 bases). The CDR3 consists of 16 residues. The germline V gene has CDR1 SGDLS and CDR2 YYNGEE. Trimming removed 0 bases from V and 6 bases from J, with 17 bases in between. The CDR3 nucleotides read TGTGCCAGCAGCGTAGGAGGGTTCCCGCAACTCGATACGCAGTATTTT. Its translation: CASSVGGFPQLDTQYF.

This clonotype has a handful of counts. This chain connects TRBV20-1 to TRBJ2-3; the D is unclear. Germline V gene lookup returns CDR1 DFQATT and CDR2 SNEGSKA (reference sequence). Trimming stripped 3 bases from V and 0 bases from J, with 10 bases between. This CDR3 contains 14 residues. CDR3 loop: CSARGPPSTDTQYF. In DNA form, the CDR3 reads TGCAGTGCTAGGGGCCCCCCGAGCACAGATACGCAGTATTTT.

The gene calls are TRBV24-1 and TRBJ2-3; 7 nucleotides match TRBD2. The CDR3 covers 14 residues. V gave up 5 bases and J gave up 3 bases; unmatched junction bases: 4. CDR1 KGHDR and CDR2 SFDVKD come from the germline V gene. The CDR3 sequence: CATSGRGRTDTQYF. The CDR3 DNA reads as TGTGCCACCAGTGGGCGGGGGAGGACAGATACGCAGTATTTT.

This clonotype was detected a few times. The DNA for the CDR3 is TGTGCCAGCAGCTTAGACACGGGGACAGTCTATGGCTACACCTTC. Translating gives CASSLDTGTVYGYTF. V is TRBV7-2 and J is TRBJ1-2; TRBD1 aligns across 7 bases. This CDR3 has 15 residues. Trimming at V came to 1 base and at J to 4 bases, leaving 6 bases not matched to a gene. CDR1 SGHTA and CDR2 FQGNSA come from the germline V gene.

This clonotype was detected a few times. This chain uses TRBV10-3 with TRBJ2-3; the match to TRBD2 covers 7 bases. The CDR3 loop spans 13 amino acids. Trimming cost V 5 bases and J 4 bases; bases outside gene matches: 3. Per the germline V gene, CDR1 is ENHRY and CDR2 is SYGVKD. CDR3 DNA: TGTGCCATCAGTCGGGAGGACGCAGATACGCAGTATTTT. Protein product: CAISREDADTQYF.

The chain links TRBV6-1 to TRBJ1-5; D unclear. Germline values: CDR1 MNHNS, CDR2 SASEGT. CDR3 length: 12 residues. The germline V and J ends were trimmed by 4 bases and 11 bases, with 12 bases remaining between them. This CDR3 reads CASSGQPKTQHF. For the CDR3, the DNA is TGTGCCAGCAGTGGCCAACCTAAAACCCAGCATTTT.

This clonotype was counted a single time. At one boundary the junction diverges from the germline segment, which might be a read error. V is TRBV6-1 and J is TRBJ2-1; 10 bases line up with TRBD2. This CDR3 contains 15 residues. Germline V gene lookup returns CDR1 MNHNS and CDR2 SASEGT. The CDR3 DNA follows: TGTGCCAGCAGCGCCTCTAGCGGGAGCTACAATAAGCAGTTCTTC. Amino acid sequence: CASSASSGSYNKQFF.

This chain connects TRBV15 to TRBJ2-3, with D maybe TRBD2 (6 bases). V was trimmed by 7 bases and J by 3 bases, leaving 17 bases between them. There are 15 residues in the CDR3. CDR1 is LNHNV and CDR2 is YYDKDF in the germline V gene (reference sequence). The CDR3 nucleotides are TGTGCCACCAAACCCGATTTGGGGGGAACAGATACGCAGTATTTT. It is translated as CATKPDLGGTDTQYF.

The chain uses TRBV7-9 and TRBJ1-1; tentatively, D is TRBD1 (6 bases). Trimming cost V 11 bases and J 6 bases, with 13 bases left between them. CDR1 SEHNR and CDR2 FQNEAQ come from the germline V gene (reference sequence). The CDR3 sequence is 11 residues long. The CDR3 is CAATEGAEAFF. The CDR3 DNA is TGTGCCGCCACGGAGGGGGCTGAAGCTTTCTTT.

A few counts support this clonotype. This chain links TRBV6-5 with TRBJ2-7; no definite D call. CDR3 length: 13 amino acids. V gave up 0 bases and J gave up 4 bases, with 7 bases separating them. The germline CDR1 and CDR2 sequences are MNHEY and SVGAGI. The CDR3 is CASSYSPQYEQYF. CDR3 sequence (DNA): TGTGCCAGCAGTTACTCCCCCCAGTACGAGCAGTACTTC.

The chain joins TRBV6-2 or TRBV6-3 to TRBJ2-3, with TRBD2 matching 9 bases. The V gene's germline CDR1 is MNHEY and CDR2 SVGEGT. J lost 4 bases, V lost 7 bases, and 9 bases had no gene match. CDR3 length: 15 residues. The DNA of the CDR3 is TGTGCCAGCAACTTGGGGACTAGCCAGGCAGATACGCAGTATTTT. Its protein is CASNLGTSQADTQYF.

This clonotype was counted a single time. The chain is built from TRBV2 and TRBJ2-3; no clear D. Germline V gene sequence: CDR1 SNHLY, CDR2 FYNNEI. This CDR3 contains 12 residues. Trimming stripped 9 bases from V and 1 base from J, with 8 bases between. The CDR3 nucleotides read TGTGCCAGAGATGCGGGCACAGATACGCAGTATTTT. Its protein product is CARDAGTDTQYF.

The chain combines TRBV18 with TRBJ2-5, with 10 positions matching TRBD2. V was clipped by 3 bases and J by 0 bases; unmatched bases: 7. This CDR3 is 17 amino acids long. From germline, CDR1 is KGHSH and CDR2 LQKENI. CDR3: CASSPLTSGQYQETQYF. The CDR3 DNA sequence: TGTGCCAGCTCACCCTTGACTAGCGGGCAATACCAAGAGACCCAGTACTTC.

The chain combines TRBV29-1 with TRBJ2-5; tentative D call: TRBD1 (5 bases). The J call may be incorrect, as the DNA end agrees better with TRBJ2-7. The germline gives CDR1 SQVTM, CDR2 ANQGSEA. The CDR3 totals 13 residues. This CDR3 reads CSVERSDSYEQYF. CDR3 coding DNA: TGCAGCGTTGAAAGGAGTGACAGTTACGAGCAGTACTTC.

The chain employs TRBV20-1 and TRBJ2-4, with TRBD2 matching over 12 bases. The closer fit of TRBJ2-7 to the DNA end suggests the J call may be wrong. Looked up from germline, CDR1 is DFQATT and CDR2 is SNEGSKA (reference sequence). The CDR3 runs 15 residues. The CDR3 spells CSARATSGRISEQYF. In DNA, the CDR3 is TGCAGTGCTAGGGCGACTAGCGGGAGAATCTCCGAGCAGTACTTC.

The chain uses TRBV12-3 or TRBV12-4 and TRBJ2-3; the match to TRBD2 covers 11 bases. Trimming took 5 bases from V and 0 from J; bases not matched to a gene: 7. There are 17 residues in the CDR3. The CDR3 spells CASSPTSGATSTDTQYF. Here the CDR3 DNA reads TGTGCCAGCAGTCCGACTAGCGGGGCTACTAGCACAGATACGCAGTATTTT.

The chain couples TRBV20-1 to TRBJ2-5; 9 bases are a match to TRBD1. Germline loops: CDR1 DFQATT, CDR2 SNEGSKA (reference sequence). The CDR3 is made up of 15 amino acids. The ends lost 3 bases at V and 1 base at J; junction bases unmatched: 6. CDR3 region: CSASRGQGPQETQYF. CDR3 DNA sequence: TGCAGTGCTAGTAGGGGACAGGGACCCCAAGAGACCCAGTACTTC.

This clonotype was recorded only once. This chain links TRBV5-1 with TRBJ2-7, with 9 bases identical to TRBD2. This CDR3 region has 16 residues. CDR1 SGHRS and CDR2 YFSETQ come from the germline V gene. V shed 4 bases and J 9 bases; nucleotides not matched to a gene: 17. As DNA, the CDR3 is TGCGCCAGCAGCCCTCGAAGCGGGAGGATCCTCCACGGGCAGTACTTC. This encodes CASSPRSGRILHGQYF.

The CDR3 coding sequence is TGTGCCAGCAGCCTAATTACAACGGGGACGGAACTTCTTGAAGCTTTCTTT. Residues: CASSLITTGTELLEAFF. The rearrangement joins TRBV7-9 to TRBJ1-1, with a weak D call TRBD1 (5 bases). Germline V gene lookup returns CDR1 SEHNR and CDR2 FQNEAQ (reference sequence). Trimming took off 5 bases at V and 7 bases at J, with 26 bases between the two ends. The CDR3 runs 17 residues. Using reference TRBV7-9 and TRBJ1-1 for the parts outside the CDR3, the full variable domain is DTGVSQNPRHKITKRGQNVTFRCDPISEHNRLYWYRQTLGQGPEFLTYFQNEAQLEKSRLLSDRFSAERPKGSFSTLEIQRTEQGDSAMYLCASSLITTGTELLEAFFGQGTRLTVV.